This T cell receptor beta chain was sequenced in a study of technical replicates of blood from several donors. Repertoires were generated with immunoSEQ multiplex PCR, while TCRdb's copy carries only in-frame clones and drops some. The table shows about 81,000 clones, with approximately 96% occurring only once. In germline, CDR1 is LNHDA, CDR2 SQIVND (reference sequence). Trimming stripped 3 bases from V and 3 bases from J, with 8 bases between. The CDR3 extends over 13 amino acids. The TCR comes from a human donor in good health. Sequenced input: T cells isolated from PBMCs. The rearrangement links TRBV19 to TRBJ1-1; D gene unclear. The CDR3 protein is CASSIYGDTEAFF. CDR3 nucleotide sequence: TGTGCCAGTAGTATCTACGGGGACACTGAAGCTTTCTTT. The complete variable domain, with remaining parts taken from reference TRBV19 and TRBJ1-1, reads DGGITQSPKYLFRKEGQNVTLSCEQNLNHDAMYWYRQDPGQGLRLIYYSQIVNDFQKGDIAEGYSVSREKKESFPLTVTSAQKNPTAFYLCASSIYGDTEAFFGQGTRLTVV.